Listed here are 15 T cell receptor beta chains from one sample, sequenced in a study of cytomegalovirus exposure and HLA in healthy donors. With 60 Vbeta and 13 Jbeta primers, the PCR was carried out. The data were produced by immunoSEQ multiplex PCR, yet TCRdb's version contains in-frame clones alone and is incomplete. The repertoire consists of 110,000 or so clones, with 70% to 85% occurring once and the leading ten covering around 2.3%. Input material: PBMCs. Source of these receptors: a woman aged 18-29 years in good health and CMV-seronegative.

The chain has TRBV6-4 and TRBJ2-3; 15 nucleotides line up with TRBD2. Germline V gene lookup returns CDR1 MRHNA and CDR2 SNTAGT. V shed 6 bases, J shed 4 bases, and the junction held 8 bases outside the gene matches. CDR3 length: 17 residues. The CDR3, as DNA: TGTGCCAGCAGAACCGGGACTAGCGGGGGGTCCCCAGATACGCAGTATTTT. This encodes CASRTGTSGGSPDTQYF.

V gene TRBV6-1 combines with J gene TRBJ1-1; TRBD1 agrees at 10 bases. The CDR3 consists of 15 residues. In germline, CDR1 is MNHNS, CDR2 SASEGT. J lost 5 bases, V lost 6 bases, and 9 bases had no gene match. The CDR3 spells CASSKRGTGVTEAFF. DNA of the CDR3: TGTGCCAGCAGCAAGCGGGGGACAGGGGTGACTGAAGCTTTCTTT.

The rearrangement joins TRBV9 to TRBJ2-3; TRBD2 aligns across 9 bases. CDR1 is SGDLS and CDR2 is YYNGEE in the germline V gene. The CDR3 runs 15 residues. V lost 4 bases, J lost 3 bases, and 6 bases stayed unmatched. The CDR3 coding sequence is TGTGCCAGCAGCTCGGGACTAGCTGGAACAGATACGCAGTATTTT. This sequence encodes CASSSGLAGTDTQYF.

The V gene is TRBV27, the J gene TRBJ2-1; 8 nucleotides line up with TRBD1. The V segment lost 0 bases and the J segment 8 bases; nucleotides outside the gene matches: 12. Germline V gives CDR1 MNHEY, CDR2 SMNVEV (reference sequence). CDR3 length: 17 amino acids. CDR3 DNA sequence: TGTGCCAGCAGTTTATCTCCGGGACAGGCCCTGGGGGATGAGCAGTTCTTC. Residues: CASSLSPGQALGDEQFF.

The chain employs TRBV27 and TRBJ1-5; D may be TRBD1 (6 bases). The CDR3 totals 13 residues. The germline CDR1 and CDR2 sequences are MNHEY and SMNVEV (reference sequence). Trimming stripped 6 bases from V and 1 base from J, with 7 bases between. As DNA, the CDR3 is TGTGCCAGCAGGCAGGGGAGCAATCAGCCCCAGCATTTT. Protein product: CASRQGSNQPQHF.

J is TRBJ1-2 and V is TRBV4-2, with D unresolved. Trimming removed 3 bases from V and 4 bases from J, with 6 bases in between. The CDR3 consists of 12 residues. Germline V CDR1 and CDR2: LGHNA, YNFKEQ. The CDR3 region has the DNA TGTGCCAGCAGCCAGGGCCTCTATGGCTACACCTTC. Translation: CASSQGLYGYTF.

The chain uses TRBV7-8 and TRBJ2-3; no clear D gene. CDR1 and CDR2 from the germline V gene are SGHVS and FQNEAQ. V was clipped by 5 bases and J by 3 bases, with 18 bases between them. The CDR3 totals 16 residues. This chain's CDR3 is CASSPPRVRPTDTQYF. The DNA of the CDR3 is TGTGCCAGCAGCCCACCCCGTGTGCGGCCAACAGATACGCAGTATTTT.

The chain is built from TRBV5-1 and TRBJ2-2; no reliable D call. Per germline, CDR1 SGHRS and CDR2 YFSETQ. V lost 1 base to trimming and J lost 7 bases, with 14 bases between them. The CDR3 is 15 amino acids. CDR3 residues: CASSLTTPAVGELFF. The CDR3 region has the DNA TGCGCCAGCAGCTTGACTACTCCGGCGGTCGGGGAGCTGTTTTTT. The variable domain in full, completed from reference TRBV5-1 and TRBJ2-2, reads KAGVTQTPRYLIKTRGQQVTLSCSPISGHRSVSWYQQTPGQGLQFLFEYFSETQRNKGNFPGRFSGRQFSNSRSEMNVSTLELGDSALYLCASSLTTPAVGELFFGEGSRLTVL.

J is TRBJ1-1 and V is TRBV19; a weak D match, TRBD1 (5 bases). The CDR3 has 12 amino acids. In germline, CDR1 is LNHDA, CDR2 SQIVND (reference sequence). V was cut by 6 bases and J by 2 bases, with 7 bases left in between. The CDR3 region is CASRRGNTEAFF. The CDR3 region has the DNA TGTGCCAGTAGAAGGGGAAACACTGAAGCTTTCTTT. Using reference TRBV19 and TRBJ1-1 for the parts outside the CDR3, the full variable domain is DGGITQSPKYLFRKEGQNVTLSCEQNLNHDAMYWYRQDPGQGLRLIYYSQIVNDFQKGDIAEGYSVSREKKESFPLTVTSAQKNPTAFYLCASRRGNTEAFFGQGTRLTVV.

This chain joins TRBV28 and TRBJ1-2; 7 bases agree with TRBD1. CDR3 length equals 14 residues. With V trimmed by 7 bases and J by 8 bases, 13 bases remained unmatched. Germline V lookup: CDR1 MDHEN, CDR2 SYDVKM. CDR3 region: CASIAGGQTRGYTF. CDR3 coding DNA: TGTGCCAGCATTGCTGGGGGACAGACTCGCGGCTACACCTTC.

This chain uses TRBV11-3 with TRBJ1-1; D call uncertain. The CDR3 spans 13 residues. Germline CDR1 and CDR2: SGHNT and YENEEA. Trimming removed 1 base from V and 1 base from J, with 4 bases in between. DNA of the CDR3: TGTGCCAGCAGCTTAGCACAGAACACTGAAGCTTTCTTT. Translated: CASSLAQNTEAFF.

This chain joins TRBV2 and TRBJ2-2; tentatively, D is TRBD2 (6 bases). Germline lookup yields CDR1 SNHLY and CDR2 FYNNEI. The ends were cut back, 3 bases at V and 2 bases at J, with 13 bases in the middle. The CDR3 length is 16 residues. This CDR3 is CASSERAGTNTGELFF. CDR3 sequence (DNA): TGTGCCAGCAGTGAGAGGGCGGGAACAAACACCGGGGAGCTGTTTTTT. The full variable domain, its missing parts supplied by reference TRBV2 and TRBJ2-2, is EPEVTQTPSHQVTQMGQEVILRCVPISNHLYFYWYRQILGQKVEFLVSFYNNEISEKSEIFDDQFSVERPDGSNFTLKIRSTKLEDSAMYFCASSERAGTNTGELFFGEGSRLTVL.

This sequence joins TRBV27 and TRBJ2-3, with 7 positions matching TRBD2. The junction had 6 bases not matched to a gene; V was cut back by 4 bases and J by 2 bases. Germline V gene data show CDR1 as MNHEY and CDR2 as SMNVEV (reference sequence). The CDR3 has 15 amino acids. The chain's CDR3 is CASSWASGNTDTQYF. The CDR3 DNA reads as TGTGCCAGCAGTTGGGCTAGCGGCAACACAGATACGCAGTATTTT.

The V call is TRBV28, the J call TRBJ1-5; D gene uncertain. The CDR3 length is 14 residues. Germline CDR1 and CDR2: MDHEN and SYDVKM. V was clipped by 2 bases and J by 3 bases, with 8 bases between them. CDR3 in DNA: TGTGCCAGCAGTTTAGGGCAGTACAATCAGCCCCAGCATTTT. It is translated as CASSLGQYNQPQHF.

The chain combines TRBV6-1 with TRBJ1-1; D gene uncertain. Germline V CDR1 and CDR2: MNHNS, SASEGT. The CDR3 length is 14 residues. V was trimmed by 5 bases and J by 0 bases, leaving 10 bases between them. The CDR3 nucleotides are TGTGCCAGCAGTAAGGCGGGCCTGAACACTGAAGCTTTCTTT. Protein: CASSKAGLNTEAFF.